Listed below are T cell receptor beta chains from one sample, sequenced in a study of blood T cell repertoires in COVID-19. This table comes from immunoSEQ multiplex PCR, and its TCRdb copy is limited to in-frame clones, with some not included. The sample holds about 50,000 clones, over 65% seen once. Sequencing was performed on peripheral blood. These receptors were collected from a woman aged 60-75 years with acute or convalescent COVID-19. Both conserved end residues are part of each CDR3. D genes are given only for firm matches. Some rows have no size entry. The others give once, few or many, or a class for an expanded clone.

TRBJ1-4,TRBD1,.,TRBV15,CATSRDPRTGGEKLFF,TGTGCCACCAGCAGAGATCCTAGGACAGGGGGTGAAAAACTGTTTTTT
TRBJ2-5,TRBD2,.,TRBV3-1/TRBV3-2,CASSQGVSGSAKTQYF,TGTGCCAGCAGCCAAGGGGTTAGCGGGAGCGCGAAGACCCAGTACTTC
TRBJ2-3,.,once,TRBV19,CASSIGQGTDTQYF,TGTGCCAGTAGTATTGGGCAGGGGACAGATACGCAGTATTTT
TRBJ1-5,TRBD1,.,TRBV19,CASSPTRGQAQHF,TGTGCCAGTAGCCCCACTAGGGGGCAGGCCCAGCATTTT
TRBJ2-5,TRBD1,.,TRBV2,CASSAGGYETQYF,TGTGCCAGCAGTGCAGGGGGCTACGAGACCCAGTACTTC
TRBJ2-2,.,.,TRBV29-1,CSVEKTGTTNTGELFF,TGCAGCGTGGAAAAAACCGGGACAACGAACACCGGGGAGCTGTTTTTT
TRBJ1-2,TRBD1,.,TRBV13,CASSLEGGSYGYTF,TGTGCCAGCAGCTTAGAAGGGGGCAGCTATGGCTACACCTTC
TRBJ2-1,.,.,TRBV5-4,CAVRPLGDNEQFF,TGTGCCGTTAGACCCCTAGGGGACAATGAGCAGTTCTTC
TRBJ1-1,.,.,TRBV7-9,CASSLRRGFMNTEAFF,TGTGCCAGCAGCTTAAGACGCGGGTTCATGAACACTGAAGCTTTCTTT
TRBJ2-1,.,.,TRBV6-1,CASSEEGLSYNEQFF,TGTGCCAGCAGTGAAGAGGGGCTTTCCTACAATGAGCAGTTCTTC
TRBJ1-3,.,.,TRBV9,CASSVGIGERNTIYF,TGTGCCAGCAGCGTAGGGATAGGAGAGCGAAACACCATATATTTT
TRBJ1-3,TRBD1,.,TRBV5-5,CASRSETGASGNTIYF,TGTGCCAGCAGGTCCGAGACAGGGGCCTCTGGAAACACCATATATTTT
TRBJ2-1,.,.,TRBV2,CASSEYFGGEQFF,TGTGCCAGCAGTGAATATTTCGGAGGTGAGCAGTTCTTC
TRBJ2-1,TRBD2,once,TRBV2,CASSPTSGLNNEQFF,TGTGCCAGCAGTCCGACTAGCGGGCTCAACAATGAGCAGTTCTTC
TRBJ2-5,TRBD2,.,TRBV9,CASSAHITSGQETQYF,TGTGCCAGCAGCGCCCATATCACTAGCGGGCAAGAGACCCAGTACTTC
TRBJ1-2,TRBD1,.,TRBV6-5,CASSYSLQGVAGYTF,TGTGCCAGCAGTTACTCGCTACAGGGGGTGGCTGGCTACACCTTC
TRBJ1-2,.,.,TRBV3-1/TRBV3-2,CASSQSQGSYGYTF,TGTGCCAGCAGCCAATCTCAGGGCTCATATGGCTACACCTTC
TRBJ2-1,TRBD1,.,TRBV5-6,CASSYQTGQGMNEQFF,TGTGCCAGCAGCTATCAGACCGGACAGGGGATGAATGAGCAGTTCTTC
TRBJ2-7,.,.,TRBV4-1,CASSPGAGSSYEQYF,TGCGCCAGCAGCCCTGGAGCGGGTTCCTCCTACGAGCAGTACTTC
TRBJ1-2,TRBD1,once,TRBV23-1,CASSQRGDRTYGYTF,TGCGCCAGCAGTCAAAGGGGGGACAGGACCTATGGCTACACCTTC
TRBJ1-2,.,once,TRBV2,CASSDGEIGYGYTF,TGTGCCAGCAGTGACGGGGAAATTGGCTATGGCTACACCTTC
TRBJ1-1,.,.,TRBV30,CAWSVQLGGFEAFF,TGTGCCTGGAGTGTACAATTGGGGGGATTTGAAGCTTTCTTT
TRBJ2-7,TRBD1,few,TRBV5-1,CASSGQGAKWDEQYF,TGCGCCAGCAGTGGACAGGGGGCTAAGTGGGACGAGCAGTACTTC
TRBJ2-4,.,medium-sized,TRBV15,CATSSLDRAKNIQYF,TGTGCCACCAGCAGCCTCGACAGAGCCAAAAACATTCAGTACTTC
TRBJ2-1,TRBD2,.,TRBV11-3,CASSLGLEGTSRDEQFF,TGTGCCAGCAGCTTAGGATTAGAAGGGACTAGCAGGGATGAGCAGTTCTTC
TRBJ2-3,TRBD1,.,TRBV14,CASSHRQGSGTDTQYF,TGTGCCAGCAGCCATCGACAGGGCAGTGGCACAGATACGCAGTATTTT
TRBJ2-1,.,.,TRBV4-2,CASSQAQSYNEQFF,TGTGCCAGCAGCCAAGCACAGAGCTACAATGAGCAGTTCTTC
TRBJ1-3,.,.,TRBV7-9,CASSLGGLSGNTIYF,TGTGCCAGCAGCTTAGGCGGACTCTCTGGAAACACCATATATTTT
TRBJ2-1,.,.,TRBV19,CASTSRGAGAGYEQFF,TGTGCCAGTACCTCCCGGGGGGCGGGAGCAGGGTATGAGCAGTTCTTC
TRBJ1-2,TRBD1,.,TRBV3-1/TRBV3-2,CASSPKDRAGGYTF,TGTGCCAGCAGCCCAAAGGACAGGGCTGGTGGCTACACCTTC
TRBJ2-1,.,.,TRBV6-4,CASSDSRQAGYNEQFF,TGTGCCAGCAGTGACTCGAGGCAGGCGGGGTACAATGAGCAGTTCTTC
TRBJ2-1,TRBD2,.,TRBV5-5,CASSRTGTNNEQFF,TGTGCCAGCAGCCGTACCGGGACTAACAATGAGCAGTTCTTC
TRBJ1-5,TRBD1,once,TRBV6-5,CASRRTGLNQPQHF,TGTGCCAGCAGAAGGACAGGTCTCAATCAGCCCCAGCATTTT
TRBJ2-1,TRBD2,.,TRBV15,CATSKELAGVGDEQFF,TGTGCCACCAGCAAAGAACTAGCGGGAGTGGGGGATGAGCAGTTCTTC
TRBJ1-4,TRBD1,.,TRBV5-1,CASSLYDRGANEKLFF,TGCGCCAGCAGCCTCTACGACAGGGGGGCTAATGAAAAACTGTTTTTT
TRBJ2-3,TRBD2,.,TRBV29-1,CSFARRERSIDTQYF,TGCAGCTTCGCACGGCGGGAGAGGAGTATAGATACGCAGTATTTT
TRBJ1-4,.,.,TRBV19,CASSIGWGAEKLFF,TGTGCCAGTAGTATTGGGTGGGGAGCCGAAAAACTGTTTTTT
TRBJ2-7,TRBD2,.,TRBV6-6,CASSFNILRGDEQYF,TGTGCCAGCAGTTTCAACATCCTTCGGGGGGACGAGCAGTACTTC
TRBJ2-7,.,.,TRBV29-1,CSVKDGSYEQYF,TGCAGCGTTAAAGACGGTTCCTACGAGCAGTACTTC
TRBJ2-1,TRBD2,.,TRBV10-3,CAISEDLAGEYSSYNEQFF,TGTGCCATCAGTGAAGATCTAGCGGGCGAATATAGCTCCTACAATGAGCAGTTCTTC
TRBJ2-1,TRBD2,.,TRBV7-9,CASSLDSGIKYNEQFF,TGTGCCAGCAGCTTAGATAGCGGGATAAAGTACAATGAGCAGTTCTTC
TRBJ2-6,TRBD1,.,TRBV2,CATSKGQVSGANVLTF,TGTGCCACCTCAAAGGGACAGGTCTCTGGGGCCAACGTCCTGACTTTC
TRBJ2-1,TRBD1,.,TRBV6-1,CASSELTGVYNEQFF,TGTGCCAGCAGTGAACTTACAGGGGTTTACAATGAGCAGTTCTTC
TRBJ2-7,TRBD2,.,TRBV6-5,CASSTSGGSYEQYF,TGTGCCAGCAGTACTAGCGGGGGCTCCTACGAGCAGTACTTC
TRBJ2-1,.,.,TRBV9,CASTRTVWYNEQFF,TGTGCCAGCACCCGCACGGTCTGGTACAATGAGCAGTTCTTC
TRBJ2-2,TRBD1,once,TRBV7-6,CASSLALPGGAGTGELFF,TGTGCCAGCAGCTTAGCTCTACCAGGGGGCGCAGGTACCGGGGAGCTGTTTTTT
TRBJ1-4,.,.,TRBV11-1,CASSKNNNNEKLFF,TGTGCCAGCAGCAAAAACAACAATAATGAAAAACTGTTTTTT
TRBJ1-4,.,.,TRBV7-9,CASSFGGLTNEKLFF,TGTGCCAGCAGCTTTGGGGGACTAACTAATGAAAAACTGTTTTTT
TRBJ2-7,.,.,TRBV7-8,CASSIGPGYEQYF,TGTGCCAGCAGCATCGGTCCAGGGTACGAGCAGTACTTC
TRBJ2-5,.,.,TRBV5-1,CASSLDFRGQETQYF,TGCGCCAGCAGCTTGGATTTTAGGGGCCAAGAGACCCAGTACTTC
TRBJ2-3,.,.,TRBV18,CASSPQSDTQYF,TGTGCCAGCTCACCGCAGTCAGATACGCAGTATTTT
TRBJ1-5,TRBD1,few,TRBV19,CASRDRYSNQPQHF,TGTGCCAGTCGGGACAGATATAGCAATCAGCCCCAGCATTTT